These 14 T cell receptor beta chains came from one sample sequenced in a study of CD8 T cells in ankylosing spondylitis (dated by TCRdb to 2016 to 2017). Library generation was performed with 5' RACE. TCRdb lists the instrument as Illumina HiSeq 2500. The public reads were reanalyzed by TCRdb: fastp trimming at Q25, MiXCR alignment, in-frame beta chains only. Every distinct CDR3 protein forms one entry, paired with its most common genes and DNA. The sample profile shows about 800,000 distinct CDR3 sequences; approximately 12% of them were found once. Under 0.6% of the sample comes from the top ten. No antigen is known for these receptors. The investigation overall reported the following: Blood from ankylosing spondylitis patients appeared to be characterized by a TCR beta motif composed of eight or nine highly homologous amino acid variants.

Input material: blood, either unsorted or a sorted T cell fraction (not recorded which). The receptors here all came from a male donor with ankylosing spondylitis.

This clonotype was counted a few times. This rearrangement joins TRBV29-1 to TRBJ2-3; D unresolved. V was pared by 3 bases and J by 3 bases, with 13 bases between. This CDR3 contains 14 residues. Germline assignment: CDR1 SQVTM and CDR2 ANQGSEA. The CDR3 spells CSVEGLGSTDTQYF. The CDR3 DNA reads as TGCAGCGTTGAGGGATTGGGGTCAACAGATACGCAGTATTTT.

This chain uses TRBV24-1 with TRBJ1-5; 12 bases match TRBD1. After removal of 5 bases from V and 5 bases from J, the junction contained 15 bases not matched to a gene. The germline CDR1 and CDR2 sequences are KGHDR and SFDVKD. The CDR3 is 19 amino acids. CDR3 residues: CATSAPLGDRGRVYQPQHF. CDR3 nucleotides: TGTGCCACCAGTGCCCCTCTTGGGGACAGGGGGCGGGTATATCAGCCCCAGCATTTT.

The gene calls are TRBV4-3 and TRBJ1-2; D is possibly TRBD1 (6 bases). Trimming shortened V by 0 bases and J by 2 bases, and 10 bases separated the two germline ends. The CDR3 extends over 15 amino acids. The germline CDR1 and CDR2 sequences are LGHNA and YSLEER. The CDR3 coding sequence is TGCGCCAGCAGCCAAGACAGGGGCTTAAACTATGGCTACACCTTC. Translated: CASSQDRGLNYGYTF.

This clonotype was seen many times. This chain joins TRBV20-1 and TRBJ2-1; 11 bases map to TRBD2. The CDR3 extends over 14 amino acids. Trimming cost V 3 bases and J 6 bases; bases outside gene matches: 4. Germline lookup yields CDR1 DFQATT and CDR2 SNEGSKA (reference sequence). CDR3 in amino acids: CSASRGLAANEQFF. The CDR3 DNA follows: TGCAGTGCTAGCAGGGGACTAGCGGCCAATGAGCAGTTCTTC.

There are many counts of this clonotype. The chain combines TRBV7-2 with TRBJ1-2; D remains ambiguous. The CDR3 is made up of 14 amino acids. Germline assignment: CDR1 SGHTA and CDR2 FQGNSA. V lost 5 bases and J lost 4, with 14 bases in between. CDR3 nucleotides: TGTGCCAGCAGCCTTTCCCGGTTAACCTATGGCTACACCTTC. This translates into CASSLSRLTYGYTF.

The V and J genes are TRBV5-1 and TRBJ2-1; D unclear. Germline values: CDR1 SGHRS, CDR2 YFSETQ. CDR3 size: 15 residues. V was clipped by 2 bases and J by 7 bases, with 16 bases between them. The CDR3 reads CASSFFIRSRNEQFF. The CDR3 DNA reads TGCGCCAGCAGCTTCTTTATCAGGAGTAGGAATGAGCAGTTCTTC.

The chain links TRBV4-3 to TRBJ2-2; weak D call: TRBD1 (6 bases). CDR1 and CDR2 (germline): LGHNA, YSLEER. V gave up 1 base and J gave up 2 bases, with 14 bases separating them. CDR3 length: 17 amino acids. This chain's CDR3 is CASSQVTPGHNTGELFF. The CDR3, as DNA: TGCGCCAGCAGCCAAGTCACCCCGGGACATAACACCGGGGAGCTGTTTTTT.

This clonotype was seen only a few times. This chain joins TRBV2 and TRBJ2-7; TRBD1 or TRBD2 may be the D gene (5 bases each). Trimming stripped 5 bases from V and 6 bases from J, with 17 bases between. The germline V gene has CDR1 SNHLY and CDR2 FYNNEI. The CDR3 has 14 residues. The CDR3 region has the DNA TGTGCCAGCAGTCCAAGGGGTAGGGAGTCCGAGCAGTACTTC. It codes for CASSPRGRESEQYF.

The rearrangement joins TRBV10-3 to TRBJ2-3; no reliable D call. In germline, CDR1 is ENHRY, CDR2 SYGVKD. The CDR3 sequence is 12 residues long. Trimming took 5 bases from V and 7 from J, leaving 10 bases between them. The CDR3 reads CAISPSLYTQYF. CDR3 nucleotides: TGTGCCATCAGTCCGAGTCTTTATACGCAGTATTTT.

This clonotype was seen more than once but under ten times. The rearrangement joins TRBV7-6 to TRBJ1-5; tentative D call: TRBD1 (6 bases). Germline values: CDR1 SGHVS, CDR2 FNYEAQ. Trimming left V 2 bases short and J 7 bases short, with 9 bases between. The CDR3 is 13 amino acids. CDR3 sequence reads: CASSLLRGQPQHF. The CDR3 DNA sequence: TGTGCCAGCAGCTTACTCAGGGGACAGCCCCAGCATTTT.

This clonotype was counted a few times. As DNA, the CDR3 is TGTGCCAGCAGTTTAGGTTCAGGGGACACCGGGGAGCTGTTTTTT. This sequence encodes CASSLGSGDTGELFF. This chain joins TRBV7-3 and TRBJ2-2, with D maybe TRBD1 (6 bases). CDR3 length equals 15 residues. Trimming stripped 6 bases from V and 3 bases from J, with 14 bases between. The germline CDR1 and CDR2 sequences are SGHTA and FQGTGA.

This clonotype was observed many times. V usage is TRBV28 and J usage is TRBJ2-7; D call uncertain. V lost 4 bases and J lost 2, with 15 bases in between. CDR1 and CDR2 (germline): MDHEN, SYDVKM. This CDR3 is 15 amino acids long. CDR3 in amino acids: CASSSPPRLAYEQYF. The CDR3 bases are TGTGCCAGCAGTTCCCCCCCCAGGCTCGCCTACGAGCAGTACTTC.

The V call is TRBV2, the J call TRBJ2-1; TRBD1 is a possible D gene (6 bases). Germline assignment: CDR1 SNHLY and CDR2 FYNNEI. Trimming left V 5 bases short and J 4 bases short, with 18 bases between. This CDR3 is 16 amino acids long. CDR3 amino acids: CASSKLFDRPYNEQFF. As DNA, the CDR3 is TGTGCCAGCAGTAAATTATTTGACAGGCCATACAATGAGCAGTTCTTC.

The chain links TRBV27 to TRBJ1-2; TRBD1 matches 11 bases. CDR3 size: 18 residues. From germline, CDR1 is MNHEY and CDR2 SMNVEV (reference sequence). Losses at the gene ends were 6 bases for V and 3 bases for J; bases not matched to a gene: 15. The CDR3 nucleotides are TGTGCCAGCAGCTACCTATCGGTTGGGGACAGGGGGTACTATGGCTACACCTTC. Translated, it gives CASSYLSVGDRGYYGYTF.